What follows are 27 T cell receptor beta chains derived from one specimen sequenced in a study of blood T cell repertoires in COVID-19. TCRdb keeps only in-frame clones here, not all; method: immunoSEQ multiplex PCR. The data show some 250,000 clones, around four fifths seen once. What was sequenced was peripheral blood. These receptors were taken from a man in his sixties with acute or convalescent COVID-19.

The chain links TRBV21-1 to TRBJ1-5; the D call of TRBD1 is as the table states it, not checked on the DNA. TRBV21-1 is tagged as a pseudogene. The CDR3 spans 21 residues. The CDR3 DNA sequence: TGTGCCAGCAGCAAAGAGGGGTTAGGACAGGGGTGCGGAGTAAGCAATCAGCCCCAGCATTTT. Protein sequence: CASSKEGLGQGCGVSNQPQHF.

The chain carries TRBV2 and TRBJ2-6; D gene uncertain. The V end lost 7 bases, the J end lost 4 bases, and 14 bases lay between the germline ends. Germline CDR1 and CDR2: SNHLY and FYNNEI. The CDR3 spans 15 residues. The CDR3 nucleotides read TGTGCCAGCAAAGTTCTGAGTCCCGGGGCCAACGTCCTGACTTTC. Protein: CASKVLSPGANVLTF.

V is TRBV5-6 and J is TRBJ1-6; D unclear. Germline-derived CDR1 and CDR2 are SGHDT and YYEEEE. V shed 4 bases and J shed 13 bases, with 12 bases lying between them. The CDR3 consists of 12 residues. As DNA, the CDR3 is TGTGCCAGCAGCGCGGCAAAGGAGCCCCTCCACTTT. Protein product: CASSAAKEPLHF.

The J gene is TRBJ1-5, the V gene TRBV7-6; 8 bases fit TRBD1. V was pared by 0 bases and J by 4 bases, with 14 bases of the junction left unmatched. The CDR3 is 19 residues long. Germline loops: CDR1 SGHVS, CDR2 FNYEAQ. The CDR3 is CASSLAPQGANSLNQPQHF. Here the CDR3 DNA reads TGTGCCAGCAGCTTAGCCCCGCAGGGGGCGAATTCACTGAATCAGCCCCAGCATTTT.

The V and J genes are TRBV6-6 and TRBJ2-5; 11 bases fit TRBD1. Germline CDR1 is MNHNY and CDR2 is SVGAGI (reference sequence). V was pared by 5 bases and J by 2 bases, with 7 bases of the junction left unmatched. The CDR3 contains 16 residues. The CDR3 loop reads CASSQGTGGTQETQYF. Written as DNA, the CDR3 is TGTGCCAGCAGTCAAGGGACAGGGGGTACGCAAGAGACCCAGTACTTC.

Notes on this clone: At the DNA level, this CDR3 is encoded by other sequences in the same sample as well. V is TRBV6-5 and J is TRBJ2-7, with 9 bases matching TRBD2. Germline V gene data show CDR1 as MNHEY and CDR2 as SVGAGI. The ends lost 6 bases at V and 2 bases at J; junction bases unmatched: 5. The CDR3 contains 14 residues. CDR3: CASRRLAGTYEQYF. DNA of the CDR3: TGTGCCAGCAGGAGGCTAGCGGGAACCTACGAGCAGTACTTC.

The chain joins TRBV7-9 to TRBJ1-5; 8 nucleotides match TRBD1. There are 14 residues in the CDR3. Germline V gene lookup returns CDR1 SEHNR and CDR2 FQNEAQ (reference sequence). The V gene end was trimmed by 6 bases and the J gene end by 5 bases; junction bases not matched to a gene: 6. As DNA, the CDR3 is TGTGCCAGCAGTTTGGACAGGGCAGATCAGCCCCAGCATTTT. Its protein is CASSLDRADQPQHF.

This clone was counted between two and nine times. The gene calls are TRBV6-2 or TRBV6-3 and TRBJ1-5; 7 bases align to TRBD1. This CDR3 region has 14 residues. V gave up 5 bases and J gave up 4 bases; unmatched junction bases: 5. The germline V gene has CDR1 MNHEY and CDR2 SVGEGT. CDR3 sequence reads: CASSGGTENQPQHF. The DNA for the CDR3 is TGTGCCAGCAGTGGGGGGACAGAGAATCAGCCCCAGCATTTT.

The chain joins TRBV6-5 to TRBJ1-1, with D unclear. Germline lookup yields CDR1 MNHEY and CDR2 SVGAGI. The CDR3 is made up of 14 amino acids. Trimming left V 4 bases short and J 1 base short, with 10 bases between. DNA of the CDR3: TGTGCCAGCAGTTTTGGGCGTCGGAACACTGAAGCTTTCTTT. It translates to CASSFGRRNTEAFF.

The J gene is TRBJ1-2, the V gene TRBV27; 10 nucleotides agree with TRBD1. This CDR3 spans 16 amino acids. From germline, CDR1 is MNHEY and CDR2 SMNVEV (reference sequence). Trimming cost V 4 bases and J 3 bases; bases outside gene matches: 8. The CDR3, as DNA: TGTGCCAGCAGTTCCCTGGGACAGGGGCGACACTATGGCTACACCTTC. Translating gives CASSSLGQGRHYGYTF.

The V call is TRBV4-2, the J call TRBJ2-3; a weak D match, TRBD2 (6 bases). The CDR3 is made up of 16 amino acids. Germline V CDR1 and CDR2: LGHNA, YNFKEQ. V lost 0 bases and J lost 1, with 11 bases in between. Here the CDR3 DNA reads TGTGCCAGCAGCCAAGATACGGGAGATGGCACAGATACGCAGTATTTT. Protein sequence: CASSQDTGDGTDTQYF.

The V gene is TRBV27, the J gene TRBJ1-2; 9 positions agree with TRBD1. Trimming cost V 6 bases and J 4 bases; bases outside gene matches: 6. There are 14 residues in the CDR3. CDR1 is MNHEY, CDR2 SMNVEV, per germline (reference sequence). The CDR3 DNA reads TGTGCCAGCAGCTTGAGACAGGGGGTCTATGGCTACACCTTC. This encodes CASSLRQGVYGYTF.

The rearrangement uses TRBV7-2 and TRBJ1-3, with TRBD1 matching 10 bases. From germline, CDR1 is SGHTA and CDR2 FQGNSA. V gave up 5 bases and J gave up 5 bases; unmatched junction bases: 6. CDR3 length: 15 amino acids. The CDR3 nucleotides are TGTGCCAGCAGCGCCCGGACAGGGGGGAGAAACACCATATATTTT. It encodes CASSARTGGRNTIYF.

The CDR3 sequence: CASSFRAGGPEQYF. The CDR3 DNA follows: TGTGCCAGCAGCTTCCGAGCGGGAGGGCCCGAGCAGTACTTC. V and J are TRBV7-8 and TRBJ2-7; 10 nucleotides align to TRBD2. The CDR3 is 14 amino acids. CDR1 and CDR2 from the germline V gene are SGHVS and FQNEAQ. J was trimmed by 6 bases and V by 3 bases; bases with no gene match: 5.

The chain has TRBV9 and TRBJ1-2; D unresolved. Trimming cost V 0 bases and J 7 bases, with 13 bases left between them. The CDR3 is 14 amino acids. CDR1 and CDR2 (germline): SGDLS, YYNGEE. In nucleotides, the CDR3 is TGTGCCAGCAGCGTAGTGGAGGGCAGAGGTGGCTACACCTTC. It yields the protein CASSVVEGRGGYTF.

CDR3 in DNA: TGCGCCAGCAGCAACCTAGCGGGAGGCACCTACGAGCAGTACTTC. Its protein product is CASSNLAGGTYEQYF. V usage is TRBV4-1 and J usage is TRBJ2-7; the match to TRBD2 covers 11 bases. The CDR3 totals 15 residues. Germline trimming cut 5 bases from V and 2 bases from J; bases unmatched to any gene: 5. Germline CDR1 reads MGHRA; CDR2 reads YSYEKL.

The genes are TRBV21-1 and TRBJ2-7; the listed D gene, TRBD1, was not tested against the DNA. TRBV21-1 is a listed pseudogene. The CDR3 extends over 17 amino acids. CDR3 sequence (DNA): TGTGCCAGCAGCAGGCCACCCCGGGACAGGGTCCGTAGCGAGCAGTACTTC. It encodes CASSRPPRDRVRSEQYF.

V gene TRBV27 combines with J gene TRBJ1-4, with 9 bases identical to TRBD1. Unmatched junction bases numbered 8, after V lost 8 bases and J lost 7 bases. Germline assignment: CDR1 MNHEY and CDR2 SMNVEV (reference sequence). The CDR3 runs 14 residues. CDR3 amino acids: CASCRGQGGEKLFF. CDR3 nucleotide sequence: TGTGCCAGCTGCAGGGGACAGGGTGGTGAAAAACTGTTTTTT.

The chain links TRBV21-1 to TRBJ2-3; TRBD2 is taken as the D call from the table, unchecked against the DNA. TRBV21-1 is tagged as a pseudogene. The CDR3 runs 16 residues. CDR3 sequence (DNA): TGTGCCAGCAGCCAAAAACTAGCGGGAGGCCCCAATACGCAGTATTTT. This encodes CASSQKLAGGPNTQYF.

The chain employs TRBV28 and TRBJ1-5; TRBD1 agrees at 7 bases. J lost 1 base, V lost 8 bases, and 5 bases had no gene match. This CDR3 is 14 amino acids long. Germline V CDR1 and CDR2: MDHEN, SYDVKM. This chain's CDR3 is CASGGTVSNQPQHF. CDR3 coding DNA: TGTGCCAGCGGGGGGACAGTAAGCAATCAGCCCCAGCATTTT. The whole variable domain, remainder taken from reference TRBV28 and TRBJ1-5, is DVKVTQSSRYLVKRTGEKVFLECVQDMDHENMFWYRQDPGLGLRLIYFSYDVKMKEKGDIPEGYSVSREKKERFSLILESASTNQTSMYLCASGGTVSNQPQHFGDGTRLSIL.

The rearrangement links TRBV6-2 or TRBV6-3 to TRBJ2-1; 7 bases are a match to TRBD2. This CDR3 spans 15 amino acids. With V trimmed by 2 bases and J by 4 bases, 5 bases remained unmatched. The germline gives CDR1 MNHEY, CDR2 SVGEGT. CDR3 nucleotide sequence: TGTGCCAGCAGTTACGGGCGAGCGGGATACAATGAGCAGTTCTTC. Protein: CASSYGRAGYNEQFF.

This sequence joins TRBV19 and TRBJ2-7; perhaps TRBD1 as D (6 bases). V was shortened by 3 bases and J by 2 bases, with 11 bases between the two germline ends. This CDR3 comprises 14 residues. CDR1 and CDR2 (germline): LNHDA, SQIVND (reference sequence). CDR3 nucleotide sequence: TGTGCCAGTAGTATCGGGACACCCCCCTACGAGCAGTACTTC. This codes for CASSIGTPPYEQYF.

V and J are TRBV29-1 and TRBJ1-1; D possibly corresponds to TRBD1 (5 bases). Trimming left V 7 bases short and J 0 bases short, with 12 bases between. Germline V CDR1 and CDR2: SQVTM, ANQGSEA. The CDR3 runs to 13 residues. The CDR3 here is CSAHGGMNTEAFF. The DNA for the CDR3 is TGCAGCGCCCACGGGGGGATGAACACTGAAGCTTTCTTT.

V usage is TRBV11-3 and J usage is TRBJ2-1; 8 nucleotides align to TRBD1. The CDR3 is made up of 16 amino acids. Per the germline V gene, CDR1 is SGHNT and CDR2 is YENEEA. The trim removed 1 base at V and 5 bases at J, leaving 7 bases unmatched. CDR3 amino acids: CASSLGQGSLNNEQFF. Written as DNA, the CDR3 is TGTGCCAGCAGCTTAGGACAGGGGTCCCTGAACAATGAGCAGTTCTTC.

The J gene is TRBJ2-4, the V gene TRBV19; TRBD2 might be the D (5 bases). CDR1 is LNHDA, CDR2 SQIVND, per germline (reference sequence). This CDR3 region has 14 residues. V lost 4 bases to trimming and J lost 3 bases, with 10 bases between them. The DNA of the CDR3 is TGTGCCAGTAGTAATCCCGGGGACAAAAACATTCAGTACTTC. It specifies CASSNPGDKNIQYF.

The CDR3 loop reads CATRIGTGGNEQFF. The CDR3 DNA sequence: TGTGCGACAAGGATCGGGACAGGGGGGAATGAGCAGTTCTTC. This chain connects TRBV19 to TRBJ2-1; 11 bases match TRBD1. From germline, CDR1 is LNHDA and CDR2 SQIVND (reference sequence). The CDR3 totals 14 residues.

The gene calls are TRBV13 and TRBJ1-2; D call uncertain. There are 13 residues in the CDR3. V was clipped by 2 bases and J by 5 bases, with 9 bases between them. The germline V gene encodes CDR1 PRHDT and CDR2 FYEKMQ (reference sequence). The CDR3 sequence is CASSLRVRYGYTF. CDR3 in DNA: TGTGCCAGCAGCTTACGGGTTCGATATGGCTACACCTTC.